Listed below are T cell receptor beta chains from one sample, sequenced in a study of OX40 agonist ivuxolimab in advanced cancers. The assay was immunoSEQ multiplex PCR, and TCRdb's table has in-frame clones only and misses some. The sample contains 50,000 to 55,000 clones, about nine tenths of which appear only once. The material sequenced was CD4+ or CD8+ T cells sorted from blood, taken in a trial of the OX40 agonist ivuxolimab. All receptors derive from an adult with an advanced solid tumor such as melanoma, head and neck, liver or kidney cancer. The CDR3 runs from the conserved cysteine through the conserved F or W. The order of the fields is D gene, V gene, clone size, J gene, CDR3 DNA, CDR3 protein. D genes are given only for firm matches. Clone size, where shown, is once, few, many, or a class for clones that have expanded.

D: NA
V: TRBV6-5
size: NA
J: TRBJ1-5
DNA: TGTGCCAGCAGCTTTACCAGTGATCAGCCCCAGCATTTT
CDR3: CASSFTSDQPQHF

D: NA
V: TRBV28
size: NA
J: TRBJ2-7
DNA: TGTGCCAGCAGTTTAGCGCGTAGGCAGACGACCTACGAGCAGTACTTC
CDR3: CASSLARRQTTYEQYF

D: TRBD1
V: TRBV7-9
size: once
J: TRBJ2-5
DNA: TGTGCCAGCAGCCTTGGGACAGGGGGAGAGACCCAGTACTTC
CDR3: CASSLGTGGETQYF

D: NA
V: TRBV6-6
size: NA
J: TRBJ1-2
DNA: TGTGCAACCTCCCTCGAGCTTTATGGCTACACCTTC
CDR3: CATSLELYGYTF

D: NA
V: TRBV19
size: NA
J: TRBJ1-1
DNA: TGTGCCAGTAGTATGGGGGTCATGAACACTGAAGCTTTCTTT
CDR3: CASSMGVMNTEAFF

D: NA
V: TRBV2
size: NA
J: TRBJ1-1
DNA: TGTGCCAGCAGTGAAGACGGGAGGAACACTGAAGCTTTCTTT
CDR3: CASSEDGRNTEAFF

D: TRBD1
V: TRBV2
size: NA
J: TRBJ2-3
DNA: TGTGCCAGCACCAGGACAGGGGGCACGACAGATACGCAGTATTTT
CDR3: CASTRTGGTTDTQYF

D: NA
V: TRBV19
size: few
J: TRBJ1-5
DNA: TGTGCCATTCAGGACAGCAATAGCAATCAGCCCCAGCATTTT
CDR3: CAIQDSNSNQPQHF

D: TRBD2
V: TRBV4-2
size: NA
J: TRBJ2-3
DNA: TGTGCCAGCAGCCAAGACCTCAAACTAGCGGGAACAGATACGCAGTATTTT
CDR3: CASSQDLKLAGTDTQYF

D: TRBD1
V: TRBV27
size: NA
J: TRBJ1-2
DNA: TGTGCCAGCAGTTTAGGACAGGGTGATTTTTTCGGCTACACCTTC
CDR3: CASSLGQGDFFGYTF

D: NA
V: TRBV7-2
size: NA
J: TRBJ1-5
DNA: TGTGCCAGCAGCTCCAACACCGGCAATCAGCCCCAGCATTTT
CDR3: CASSSNTGNQPQHF

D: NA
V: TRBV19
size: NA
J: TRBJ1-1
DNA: TGTGCCAGTAGTGCGGGCAGTATCACTGAAGCTTTCTTT
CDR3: CASSAGSITEAFF

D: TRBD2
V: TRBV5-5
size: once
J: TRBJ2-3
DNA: TGTGCCAGCAGCTCCAGGACTAGCGGGGGGACTGGGACGGATACGCAGTATTTT
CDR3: CASSSRTSGGTGTDTQYF

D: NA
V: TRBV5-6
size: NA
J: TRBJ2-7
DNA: TGTGCCAGCAGCTTAAGAGGACAGCAGTACTTC
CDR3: CASSLRGQQYF

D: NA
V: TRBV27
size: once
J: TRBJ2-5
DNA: TGTGCCAGCAGTTTAGTAGGTAGCGGACTCCAAGAGACCCAGTACTTC
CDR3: CASSLVGSGLQETQYF

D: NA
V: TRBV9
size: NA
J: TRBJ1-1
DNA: TGTGCCAGCAGCGTAGAGGGGGGTGAAGCTTTCTTT
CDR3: CASSVEGGEAFF

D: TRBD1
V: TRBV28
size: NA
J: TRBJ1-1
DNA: TGTGCCAGCAGTAAAGGGGGCGCTTTCCGGGTAGCTTTCTTT
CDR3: CASSKGGAFRVAFF

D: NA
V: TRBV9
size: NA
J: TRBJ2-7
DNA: TGTGCCAGCAGCGCTGAGGGGAACGGCGGGACCCTCTCCTACGAGCAGTACTTC
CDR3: CASSAEGNGGTLSYEQYF

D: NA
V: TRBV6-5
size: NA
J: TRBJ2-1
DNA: TGTGCCAGCACCCAATGGGGAAACAATGAGCAGTTCTTC
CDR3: CASTQWGNNEQFF

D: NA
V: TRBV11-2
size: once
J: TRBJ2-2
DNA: TGTGCCAGCACTTCGGGGTTGAACACCGGGGAGCTGTTTTTT
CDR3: CASTSGLNTGELFF

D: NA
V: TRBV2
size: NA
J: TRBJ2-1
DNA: TGTGCCAGCAAACCAGACGGGGAGTACAATGAGCAGTTCTTC
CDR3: CASKPDGEYNEQFF

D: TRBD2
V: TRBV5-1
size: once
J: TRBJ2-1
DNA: TGCGCCAGCAGCTTGGCGATGTCAGGACTAGCGGGGCAACGGTCCTACAATGAGCAGTTCTTC
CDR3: CASSLAMSGLAGQRSYNEQFF